Following are 26 T cell receptor beta chains from one sample sequenced in a study of control samples from healthy donors and cancer patients. Method: immunoSEQ multiplex PCR; TCRdb's copy keeps in-frame clones and lacks some. The table lists tens of thousands of clones, just over 90% of them singletons. Material for sequencing was blood. Receptors were obtained from a woman younger than 45 in good health.

The chain is built from TRBV6-6 and TRBJ2-5; 15 bases align to TRBD2. Germline lookup yields CDR1 MNHNY and CDR2 SVGAGI (reference sequence). The CDR3 contains 15 residues. J was trimmed by 4 bases and V by 7 bases; bases with no gene match: 4. In DNA, the CDR3 is TGTGCCAGCACCCTGGGACTAGCGGGAGGAGAGACCCAGTACTTC. Its protein product is CASTLGLAGGETQYF.

The chain carries TRBV7-8 and TRBJ2-4; TRBD2 matches 9 bases. The CDR3 is made up of 11 amino acids. Trimming cost V 5 bases and J 13 bases; bases outside gene matches: 3. Looked up from germline, CDR1 is SGHVS and CDR2 is FQNEAQ. In DNA form, the CDR3 reads TGTGCCAGCAGCCTTAGCGGGAGACAGTACTTC. Amino acids: CASSLSGRQYF.

V and J are TRBV30 and TRBJ2-1; D ambiguous. Germline lookup yields CDR1 GTSNPN and CDR2 SVGIG (reference sequence). CDR3 length: 15 residues. V lost 0 bases to trimming and J lost 0 bases, with 9 bases between them. The CDR3 reads CAWSVHLSSYNEQFF. In DNA, the CDR3 is TGTGCCTGGAGTGTACATCTCAGCTCCTACAATGAGCAGTTCTTC.

The rearrangement links TRBV4-1 to TRBJ2-1, with 10 bases that match TRBD2. The V segment lost 0 bases and the J segment 7 bases; nucleotides outside the gene matches: 6. Germline lookup yields CDR1 MGHRA and CDR2 YSYEKL. The CDR3 has 16 residues. The CDR3 is CASSQELSGGANEQFF. The CDR3 DNA is TGCGCCAGCAGCCAAGAGTTAAGCGGGGGGGCAAATGAGCAGTTCTTC.

The chain is built from TRBV11-3 and TRBJ1-4; a possible D gene is TRBD1 (6 bases). From germline, CDR1 is SGHNT and CDR2 YENEEA. Trimming shortened V by 5 bases and J by 8 bases, and 15 bases separated the two germline ends. The CDR3 length is 14 residues. The CDR3 coding sequence is TGTGCCAGCAGCCCTAGGGCAGGGGACGAAAAACTGTTTTTT. Translated, it gives CASSPRAGDEKLFF.

This clone came up once. V usage is TRBV4-1 and J usage is TRBJ1-2; D gene uncertain. The V and J ends lost 4 bases and 2 bases respectively, with 5 bases between them. This CDR3 region has 12 residues. Germline V gives CDR1 MGHRA, CDR2 YSYEKL. CDR3 region: CASSLGNYGYTF. In nucleotides, the CDR3 is TGCGCCAGCAGCCTAGGGAACTATGGCTACACCTTC.

The chain couples TRBV9 to TRBJ2-3; TRBD2 aligns across 12 bases. From germline, CDR1 is SGDLS and CDR2 YYNGEE. The trim removed 4 bases at V and 0 bases at J, leaving 9 bases unmatched. This CDR3 contains 18 residues. The CDR3 region has the DNA TGTGCCAGCAGCCTCGGACTAGCGGGGACGACTAGCACAGATACGCAGTATTTT. It is translated as CASSLGLAGTTSTDTQYF.

This chain joins TRBV5-4 and TRBJ2-1, with TRBD2 matching over 8 bases. Germline CDR1 and CDR2: SGHNT and YYREEE (reference sequence). This CDR3 has 15 amino acids. V dropped 1 base and J dropped 5; count of bases not matched to a gene: 5. DNA for the CDR3: TGTGCCAGCAGCTTGCGTAGCGGGATCCACAATGAGCAGTTCTTC. Translating gives CASSLRSGIHNEQFF.

This sequence joins TRBV27 and TRBJ1-1, with D unclear. The CDR3 loop spans 16 amino acids. CDR1 is MNHEY and CDR2 is SMNVEV in the germline V gene (reference sequence). Trimming pared 3 bases from V and 4 bases from J, leaving 18 bases between. CDR3 sequence reads: CASSLSPHGRGTEAFF. CDR3 nucleotide sequence: TGTGCCAGCAGTTTGAGTCCACACGGAAGAGGCACTGAAGCTTTCTTT.

This chain connects TRBV9 to TRBJ1-6; 8 nucleotides match TRBD1. From germline, CDR1 is SGDLS and CDR2 YYNGEE. The CDR3 is made up of 15 amino acids. V gave up 0 bases and J gave up 7 bases; unmatched junction bases: 3. CDR3 sequence: CASSVAGQENSPLHF. Here the CDR3 DNA reads TGTGCCAGCAGCGTAGCGGGACAGGAGAATTCACCCCTCCACTTT. Together with reference TRBV9 and TRBJ1-6, the CDR3 gives the full variable domain: DSGVTQTPKHLITATGQRVTLRCSPRSGDLSVYWYQQSLDQGLQFLIQYYNGEERAKGNILERFSAQQFPDLHSELNLSSLELGDSALYFCASSVAGQENSPLHFGNGTRLTVT.

The V and J genes are TRBV18 and TRBJ2-5; no reliable D call. CDR1 and CDR2 (germline): KGHSH, LQKENI. The length of the CDR3 is 13 residues. V shed 3 bases and J shed 5 bases, with 10 bases lying between them. The CDR3 protein is CASSPTYGETQYF. The CDR3 DNA reads as TGTGCCAGCTCACCGACTTATGGGGAGACCCAGTACTTC.

The CDR3 is CASSSRQGGEAFF. CDR3 nucleotides: TGTGCCAGCAGTTCCCGACAGGGGGGTGAAGCTTTCTTT. The chain couples TRBV27 to TRBJ1-1, with 9 nucleotides matching TRBD1. The CDR3 has 13 amino acids. Germline CDR1 is MNHEY and CDR2 is SMNVEV (reference sequence). With 4 bases clipped from V and 7 bases from J, the junction kept 4 bases outside the gene matches.

This chain links TRBV6-5 with TRBJ2-1; 7 bases line up with TRBD1. J gave up 5 bases and V 8 bases, and 3 bases lay outside the gene matches. This CDR3 is 12 amino acids long. The germline gives CDR1 MNHEY, CDR2 SVGAGI. The CDR3 DNA reads TGTGCCAGCGAGGGACAGAACAATGAGCAGTTCTTC. It encodes CASEGQNNEQFF.

This clone came up once. The V call is TRBV7-6, the J call TRBJ2-2, with D maybe TRBD2 (5 bases). The CDR3 has 16 residues. The germline V gene has CDR1 SGHVS and CDR2 FNYEAQ. V was shortened by 1 base and J by 4 bases, with 13 bases between the two germline ends. DNA for the CDR3: TGTGCCAGCAGCTTAGAATCCAGCGGTCGCACCGGGGAGCTGTTTTTT. Amino acids: CASSLESSGRTGELFF. Together with reference TRBV7-6 and TRBJ2-2, the CDR3 gives the full variable domain: GAGVSQSPRYKVTKRGQDVALRCDPISGHVSLYWYRQALGQGPEFLTYFNYEAQQDKSGLPNDRFSAERPEGSISTLTIQRTEQRDSAMYRCASSLESSGRTGELFFGEGSRLTVL.

The CDR3 DNA reads TGTGCCAGCAGAAGACAGGGATACACCGGGGAGCTGTTTTTT. Its translation is CASRRQGYTGELFF. The V call is TRBV6-5, the J call TRBJ2-2; 7 bases are a match to TRBD1. V lost 6 bases, J lost 3 bases, and 4 bases stayed unmatched. The CDR3 is made up of 14 amino acids. Germline V CDR1 and CDR2: MNHEY, SVGAGI.

The genes are TRBV5-1 and TRBJ2-7; D gene unclear. This CDR3 spans 11 amino acids. Between the trimmed V and J ends, which lost 6 bases and 4 bases, there was a span of 8 bases. Germline V gene data show CDR1 as SGHRS and CDR2 as YFSETQ. CDR3 region: CASTSGYEQYF. CDR3 coding DNA: TGCGCCAGCACTTCGGGTTACGAGCAGTACTTC.

Regarding this clone: A junction boundary mismatches the germline segment, possibly from a read error. This chain joins TRBV7-7 and TRBJ2-2; D may be TRBD2 (6 bases). Germline CDR1 SSHAT, CDR2 FNYEAQ (reference sequence). The CDR3 extends over 14 amino acids. CDR3 residues: CASSRGENTGELFF. Written as DNA, the CDR3 is TGTGCTAGCAGTCGCGGGGAGAACACCGGGGAGCTGTTTTTT.

This clone was observed a single time. The chain is built from TRBV3-1 (or the pseudogene TRBV3-2) and TRBJ2-5; 7 bases are shared with TRBD1. Unmatched junction bases numbered 9, after V lost 0 bases and J lost 5 bases. The CDR3 loop spans 16 amino acids. CDR1 is LGHDT and CDR2 is YNNKEL in the germline V gene (reference sequence). The CDR3, as DNA: TGTGCCAGCAGCCAAGATGGTAGAGGGGGCAGGGAGACCCAGTACTTC. It codes for CASSQDGRGGRETQYF.

The CDR3 region is CASSFISGQRYNEQFF. The DNA of the CDR3 is TGCGCCAGCAGCTTTATCTCCGGACAGAGGTACAATGAGCAGTTCTTC. The chain joins TRBV5-1 to TRBJ2-1; the D gene is possibly TRBD1 (6 bases). The CDR3 extends over 16 amino acids. Trimming cost V 2 bases and J 4 bases, with 16 bases left between them. The germline CDR1 and CDR2 sequences are SGHRS and YFSETQ.

Notes on this clone: Other DNA variants within this sample encode the same CDR3. This chain links TRBV6-1 with TRBJ2-7, with D tentatively TRBD1 (5 bases). Trimming stripped 0 bases from V and 1 base from J, with 7 bases between. The CDR3 spans 14 residues. CDR1 and CDR2 (germline): MNHNS, SASEGT. CDR3 protein: CASSEADSSYEQYF. The CDR3 DNA follows: TGTGCCAGCAGTGAAGCCGACAGTTCCTACGAGCAGTACTTC.

Written as DNA, the CDR3 is TGTGCCAGCAGCCCTGACAGATACAATGAGCAGTTCTTC. Translating it yields CASSPDRYNEQFF. The chain recombines TRBV7-3 with TRBJ2-1; tentatively, D is TRBD1 (5 bases). Trimming took off 5 bases at V and 4 bases at J, with 9 bases between the two ends. CDR3 length equals 13 residues. Germline CDR1 is SGHTA and CDR2 is FQGTGA.

This chain joins TRBV2 and TRBJ1-4, with 9 bases fitting TRBD1. This CDR3 has 17 residues. From germline, CDR1 is SNHLY and CDR2 FYNNEI. Losses at the gene ends were 2 bases for V and 8 bases for J; bases not matched to a gene: 12. The CDR3 DNA follows: TGTGCCAGCAGTGAACAACCCCCGGGACAGGGTTACGAAAAACTGTTTTTT. Amino acid sequence: CASSEQPPGQGYEKLFF.

The J gene is TRBJ2-5, the V gene TRBV13; a possible D gene is TRBD1 (6 bases). CDR3 length: 15 residues. V was pared by 0 bases and J by 1 base, with 9 bases between. Germline V CDR1 and CDR2: PRHDT, FYEKMQ (reference sequence). The CDR3 coding sequence is TGTGCCAGCAGCTTAGGGCAGGGGTTCCAAGAGACCCAGTACTTC. This encodes CASSLGQGFQETQYF.

The chain carries TRBV3-1 (or the pseudogene TRBV3-2) and TRBJ2-1; possibly TRBD2 for D (6 bases). The CDR3 spans 15 residues. V lost 4 bases and J 0 bases, leaving 10 bases between the germline ends. Germline CDR1 and CDR2: LGHDT and YNNKEL (reference sequence). CDR3 residues: CASSPDGSSYNEQFF. In nucleotides, the CDR3 is TGTGCCAGCAGCCCGGACGGGAGCTCCTACAATGAGCAGTTCTTC.

The CDR3 DNA sequence: TGTGCCAGCAGTTTAAATTTCGGCTTTTGGAGCTCCTACGAGCAGTACTTC. Translation gives CASSLNFGFWSSYEQYF. The V gene is TRBV28, the J gene TRBJ2-7; D unresolved. The CDR3 sequence is 17 residues long. V was shortened by 2 bases and J by 0 bases, with 17 bases between the two germline ends. Germline V gene lookup returns CDR1 MDHEN and CDR2 SYDVKM. The full variable domain, its missing parts supplied by reference TRBV28 and TRBJ2-7, is DVKVTQSSRYLVKRTGEKVFLECVQDMDHENMFWYRQDPGLGLRLIYFSYDVKMKEKGDIPEGYSVSREKKERFSLILESASTNQTSMYLCASSLNFGFWSSYEQYFGPGTRLTVT.

The V call is TRBV12-3 or TRBV12-4, the J call TRBJ1-1; D is unresolved. V shed 7 bases and J shed 0 bases, with 3 bases lying between them. This CDR3 has 11 residues. The CDR3: CASIVNTEAFF. CDR3 in DNA: TGTGCCAGCATCGTGAACACTGAAGCTTTCTTT.